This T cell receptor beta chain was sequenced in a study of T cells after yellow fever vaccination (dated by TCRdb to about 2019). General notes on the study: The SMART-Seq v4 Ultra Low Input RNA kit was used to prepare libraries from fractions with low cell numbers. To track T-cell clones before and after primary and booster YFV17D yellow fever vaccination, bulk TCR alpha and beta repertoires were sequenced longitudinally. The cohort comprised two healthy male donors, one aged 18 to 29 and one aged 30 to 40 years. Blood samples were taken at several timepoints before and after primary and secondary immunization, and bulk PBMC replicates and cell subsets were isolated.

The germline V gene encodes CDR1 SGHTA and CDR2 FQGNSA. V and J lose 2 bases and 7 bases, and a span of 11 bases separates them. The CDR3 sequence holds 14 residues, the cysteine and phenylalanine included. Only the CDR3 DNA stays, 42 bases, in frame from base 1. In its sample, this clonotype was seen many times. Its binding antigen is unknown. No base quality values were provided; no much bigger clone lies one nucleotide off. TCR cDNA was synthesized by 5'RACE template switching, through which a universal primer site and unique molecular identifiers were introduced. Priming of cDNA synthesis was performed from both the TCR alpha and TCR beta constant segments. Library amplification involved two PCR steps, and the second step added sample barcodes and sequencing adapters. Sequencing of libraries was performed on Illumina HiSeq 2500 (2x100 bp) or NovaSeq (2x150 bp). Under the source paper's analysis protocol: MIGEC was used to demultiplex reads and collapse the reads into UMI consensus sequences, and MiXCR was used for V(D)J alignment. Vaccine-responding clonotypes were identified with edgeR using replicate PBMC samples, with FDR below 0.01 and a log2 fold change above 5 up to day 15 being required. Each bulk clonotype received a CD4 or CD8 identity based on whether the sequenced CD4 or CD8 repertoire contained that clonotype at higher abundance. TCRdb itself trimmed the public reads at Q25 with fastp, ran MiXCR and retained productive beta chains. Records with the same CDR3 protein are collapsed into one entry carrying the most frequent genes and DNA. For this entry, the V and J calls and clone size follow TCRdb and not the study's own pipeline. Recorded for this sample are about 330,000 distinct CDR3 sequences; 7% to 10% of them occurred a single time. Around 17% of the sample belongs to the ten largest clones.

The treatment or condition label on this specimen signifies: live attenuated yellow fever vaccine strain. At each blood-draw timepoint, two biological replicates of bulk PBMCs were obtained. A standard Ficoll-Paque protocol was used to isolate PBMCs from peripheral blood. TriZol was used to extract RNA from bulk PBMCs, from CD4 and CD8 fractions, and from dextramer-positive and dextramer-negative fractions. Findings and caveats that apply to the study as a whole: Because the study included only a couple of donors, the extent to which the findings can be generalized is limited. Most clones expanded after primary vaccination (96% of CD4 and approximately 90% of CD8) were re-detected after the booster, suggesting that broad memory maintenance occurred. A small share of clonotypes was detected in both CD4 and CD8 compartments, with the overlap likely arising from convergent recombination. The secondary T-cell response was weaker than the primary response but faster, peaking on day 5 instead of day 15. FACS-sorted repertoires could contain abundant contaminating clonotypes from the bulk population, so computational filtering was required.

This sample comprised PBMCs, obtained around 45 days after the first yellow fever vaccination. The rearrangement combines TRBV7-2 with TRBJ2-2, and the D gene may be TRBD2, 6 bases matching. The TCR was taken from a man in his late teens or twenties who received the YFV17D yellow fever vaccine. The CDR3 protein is CASSLTGGDGELFF. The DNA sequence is TGTGCCAGCAGCTTAACCGGGGGTGACGGGGAGCTGTTTTTT.